This T cell receptor beta chain is from a study of OX40 agonist ivuxolimab in advanced cancers. Study at large: The patients got ivuxolimab, which is an agonistic anti-OX40 (CD134) antibody. Patients received intravenous ivuxolimab every 2 weeks at 0.01 to 10 mg/kg.

The assay was immunoSEQ multiplex PCR, and TCRdb's table has in-frame clones only and misses some. The table lists fewer than 45,000 clones, about 87% of them singletons. Trimming took off 1 base at V and 0 bases at J, with 9 bases between the two ends. This CDR3 spans 15 amino acids. Germline loops: CDR1 GTSNPN, CDR2 SVGIG (reference sequence). This clone was found once. Sequencing used CD4+ or CD8+ T cells sorted from blood, obtained in a trial of the OX40 agonist ivuxolimab. This clonotype was sampled from an adult with an advanced solid tumor such as melanoma, head and neck, liver or kidney cancer. The genes are TRBV30 and TRBJ1-4, with D perhaps matching TRBD1 (6 bases). CDR3 residues: CAWSGQDATNEKLFF. The CDR3 nucleotides are TGTGCCTGGAGTGGACAGGACGCAACTAATGAAAAACTGTTTTTT.